This TCR beta chain emerged from a study of cytomegalovirus exposure and HLA in healthy donors. At the level of the study: In an earlier analysis, 95 million to 140 million unique TCR beta sequences were found from about 180 million T cells. Study-wide findings and caveats: While the bulk of TCR sequences proved rare, some public TCRs turned up in many donors. In an earlier analysis, about 90% or about 30%: the productive usage of most TCR beta V segments.

A word on this clone: Its antigen is not identified.

In the PCR, 60 Vbeta and 13 Jbeta primers were used. Produced via immunoSEQ multiplex PCR; TCRdb's table is partial and in-frame only. The specimen's table records 70,000 or so clones. Germline-derived CDR1 and CDR2 are SGHVS and FNYEAQ. The V and J ends lost 4 bases and 0 bases, in that order; junction bases with no gene match: 5. The CDR3 is 15 amino acids. The sequence came from a man aged 40-49 years in good health and CMV-seronegative. V is TRBV7-6 and J is TRBJ1-2; TRBD1 matches at 7 bases. The sequencing input was PBMCs. The CDR3 sequence: CASSSGQTANYGYTF. As DNA, the CDR3 is TGTGCCAGCAGCTCGGGACAGACAGCTAACTATGGCTACACCTTC.